The rows below give T cell receptor beta chains drawn from one sample of a study of beta chain features in type 1 diabetes. Clones were read by immunoSEQ multiplex PCR, and TCRdb kept only the in-frame ones, dropping some. The top ten hold around 2.6% of the sample, which has 120,000 or so clones, roughly 17% seen once. Sequencing was performed on central memory CD4+ T cells from blood. These receptors all come from a man aged 18 to 35 with type 1 diabetes. The CDR3 runs from the conserved cysteine through the conserved F or W. D genes are given only for firm matches. Clone size is stated in some rows and not others, as once, few, many or a class when expanded.

V	D	J	size	CDR3	DNA
TRBV28	.	TRBJ1-2	.	CASSTAQVYGYTF	TGTGCCAGCAGTACGGCACAGGTCTATGGCTACACCTTC
TRBV2	TRBD1	TRBJ2-5	few	CASNLQGKGETQYF	TGTGCCAGCAACCTACAGGGGAAAGGGGAGACCCAGTACTTC
TRBV30	.	TRBJ1-2	.	CAWRRGREGYTF	TGTGCCTGGAGGAGGGGCCGGGAGGGCTACACCTTC
TRBV7-9	.	TRBJ2-7	few	CASSSIGPDEQYF	TGTGCCAGCAGCTCGATAGGACCCGACGAGCAGTACTTC
TRBV7-9	TRBD1	TRBJ2-7	few	CASSKLTGTAYEQYF	TGTGCCAGCAGCAAACTCACCGGGACAGCCTACGAGCAGTACTTC
TRBV10-3	TRBD1	TRBJ2-7	few	CASHPGQGTYEQYF	TGTGCCTCCCACCCGGGACAGGGGACCTACGAGCAGTACTTC
TRBV5-4	.	TRBJ2-5	.	CASSSYRARTPQETQYF	TGTGCCAGCAGCTCCTACAGGGCCCGTACCCCACAAGAGACCCAGTACTTC
TRBV5-1	TRBD1	TRBJ2-7	.	CASSTDRGIAQYF	TGCGCCAGCAGTACCGACAGGGGAATTGCGCAGTACTTC
TRBV6-5	TRBD1	TRBJ1-5	.	CASSPDRDQPQHF	TGTGCCAGCAGCCCCGACAGGGATCAGCCCCAGCATTTT
TRBV30	.	TRBJ1-2	.	CAWSGAGGPLGYTF	TGTGCCTGGAGTGGTGCGGGGGGCCCACTTGGCTACACCTTC
TRBV7-2	TRBD1	TRBJ1-6	few	CASSNGQGGSPLHF	TGTGCCAGCAGCAACGGACAGGGGGGTTCACCCCTCCACTTT
TRBV10-3	.	TRBJ2-3	.	CAISAGTGEISTDTQYF	TGTGCCATCAGCGCCGGGACTGGCGAGATTAGCACAGATACGCAGTATTTT
TRBV30	.	TRBJ1-1	few	CANMGQFNTEAFF	TGTGCCAATATGGGCCAATTCAACACTGAAGCTTTCTTT
TRBV29-1	TRBD2	TRBJ2-2	.	CSGLAGYTGELFF	TGCAGCGGACTAGCGGGATACACCGGGGAGCTGTTTTTT
TRBV2	.	TRBJ1-1	few	CASSRVTEAFF	TGTGCCAGCAGTCGGGTGACTGAAGCTTTCTTT
TRBV27	TRBD1	TRBJ1-1	.	CASSLVPTGENTEAFF	TGTGCCAGCAGTTTAGTTCCGACAGGGGAGAACACTGAAGCTTTCTTT
TRBV11-2	.	TRBJ1-5	.	CASSLVAGNQPQHF	TGTGCCAGCAGCTTAGTAGCAGGGAATCAGCCCCAGCATTTT
TRBV4-1	TRBD1	TRBJ1-1	few	CASSQWTGVNTEAFF	TGCGCCAGCAGCCAATGGACAGGGGTGAACACTGAAGCTTTCTTT
TRBV11-2	.	TRBJ1-2	.	CASSLAYGEDGYTF	TGTGCCAGCAGCTTAGCCTACGGTGAGGATGGCTACACCTTC
TRBV4-1	.	TRBJ2-5	.	CASSQFVTETQYF	TGCGCCAGCAGCCAATTTGTGACAGAGACCCAGTACTTC
TRBV18	.	TRBJ1-2	few	CASSPIYRDGYGYTF	TGTGCCAGCTCCCCCATCTACCGGGACGGCTATGGCTACACCTTC
TRBV29-1	.	TRBJ1-2	few	CSVSHLQGGYTF	TGCAGCGTTTCCCACCTACAGGGTGGCTACACCTTC
TRBV28	.	TRBJ1-5	few	CASSLGHPSNQPQHF	TGTGCCAGCAGCCTAGGACACCCTAGCAATCAGCCCCAGCATTTT
TRBV7-2	TRBD2	TRBJ2-7	few	CASSFSGGETYEQYF	TGTGCCAGCAGCTTTAGCGGGGGGGAGACCTACGAGCAGTACTTC
TRBV14	TRBD1	TRBJ2-3	many	CASSGLGTVTDTQYF	TGTGCCAGCAGCGGGCTTGGGACAGTCACAGATACGCAGTATTTT
TRBV28	.	TRBJ1-5	few	CASFHPTGNQPQHF	TGTGCCAGCTTCCACCCGACGGGCAATCAGCCCCAGCATTTT
TRBV7-6	TRBD2	TRBJ2-1	.	CASSSQLAGEQFF	TGTGCCAGCAGCTCGCAACTAGCGGGGGAGCAGTTCTTC
TRBV12-5	TRBD1	TRBJ2-7	.	CASVNPTGAYEQYF	TGTGCTAGTGTCAACCCGACAGGGGCCTACGAGCAGTACTTC
TRBV18	.	TRBJ2-5	.	CASSRGHLETQYF	TGTGCCAGCTCACGAGGACACTTAGAGACCCAGTACTTC
TRBV18	.	TRBJ2-1	few	CASSRGMSSYNEQFF	TGTGCCAGCTCAAGAGGCATGAGCTCCTACAATGAGCAGTTCTTC
TRBV29-1	.	TRBJ2-5	many	CSVEPVSEAQYF	TGCAGCGTTGAGCCCGTCTCGGAGGCCCAGTACTTC
TRBV6-1	TRBD1	TRBJ2-5	.	CASSKDRQQETQYF	TGTGCCAGCAGCAAGGACAGGCAACAAGAGACCCAGTACTTC
TRBV29-1	TRBD2	TRBJ2-4	.	CTSSSGGGNIQYF	TGCACCTCTTCCTCCGGGGGGGGAAACATTCAGTACTTC
TRBV7-2	.	TRBJ1-3	few	CASSPQAGGLHSGNTIYF	TGCGCCAGCAGCCCTCAGGCCGGGGGCCTCCACTCTGGAAACACCATATATTTT
TRBV29-1	.	TRBJ2-7	.	CSVNTGSSYEQYF	TGCAGCGTTAATACCGGGAGCTCCTACGAGCAGTACTTC
TRBV27	.	TRBJ1-4	.	CASRDTQGLGEKLFF	TGTGCCAGCAGAGATACTCAGGGCCTTGGGGAAAAACTGTTTTTT
TRBV6-5	.	TRBJ2-1	few	CATHRGGANNEQFF	TGTGCCACCCACAGGGGGGGGGCCAACAATGAGCAGTTCTTC
TRBV7-2	.	TRBJ2-3	.	CASSSSRTTGTTQYF	TGTGCCAGCAGCTCTTCAAGGACTACCGGAACCACGCAGTATTTT
TRBV7-2	.	TRBJ2-3	many	CASSPEGGSTDTQYF	TGTGCCAGCAGCCCCGAGGGGGGAAGCACAGATACGCAGTATTTT
TRBV2	TRBD2	TRBJ2-3	few	CASSEGLASDTQYF	TGTGCCAGCAGTGAAGGACTAGCTTCAGATACGCAGTATTTT
TRBV18	TRBD2	TRBJ2-1	.	CASCPTSAYNEQFF	TGTGCCAGCTGCCCGACTAGCGCTTACAATGAGCAGTTCTTC
TRBV28	TRBD1	TRBJ1-3	few	CASNRGSGNTIYF	TGTGCCAGCAACAGGGGAAGTGGAAACACCATATATTTT
TRBV7-2	.	TRBJ2-7	few	CASSLGPAASSYEQYF	TGTGCCAGCAGCTTAGGGCCAGCCGCCAGCTCCTACGAGCAGTACTTC
TRBV30	.	TRBJ2-1	few	CAWSVWVGSYNEQFF	TGTGCCTGGAGTGTATGGGTGGGGTCCTACAATGAGCAGTTCTTC
TRBV2	.	TRBJ2-2	.	CASSDFSGDSGELFF	TGTGCCAGCAGTGATTTCTCAGGGGATTCCGGGGAGCTGTTTTTT
TRBV7-2	.	TRBJ2-2	.	CASRGANTGELFF	TGTGCCAGCAGGGGAGCGAACACCGGGGAGCTGTTTTTT
TRBV18	.	TRBJ2-1	few	CASSPQASIGNEQFF	TGTGCCAGCTCACCACAGGCATCGATAGGGAATGAGCAGTTCTTC
TRBV9	.	TRBJ2-3	many	CASRRGQGTDTQYF	TGTGCCAGCAGGCGAGGTCAGGGCACAGATACGCAGTATTTT
TRBV9	TRBD2	TRBJ2-5	.	CASSVGGLAGGPLGETQYF	TGTGCCAGCAGCGTAGGAGGACTAGCGGGGGGGCCGCTAGGGGAGACCCAGTACTTC
TRBV30	.	TRBJ2-4	.	CAWKRGEIQYF	TGTGCCTGGAAGCGTGGGGAAATTCAGTACTTC
TRBV30	.	TRBJ1-1	.	CAWSVRAGVGPEAFF	TGTGCCTGGAGTGTACGGGCGGGAGTTGGCCCTGAAGCTTTCTTT
TRBV7-9	.	TRBJ2-2	.	CASSLAQAPGELFF	TGTGCCAGCAGCTTAGCGCAGGCTCCCGGGGAGCTGTTTTTT
TRBV18	.	TRBJ2-5	many	CASSLQETQYF	TGTGCCAGCTCACTCCAAGAGACCCAGTACTTC
TRBV19	TRBD1	TRBJ2-7	.	CASSRDRTSYEQYF	TGTGCCAGTAGTAGGGACAGGACATCCTACGAGCAGTACTTC
TRBV10-3	TRBD1	TRBJ2-5	.	CAISQGAETQYF	TGTGCCATCAGCCAGGGGGCAGAGACCCAGTACTTC